This TCR beta chain derives from a study of blood T cell repertoires in COVID-19. Overall study: Specimens from acute and convalescent COVID-19 originated in the United States, Italy and Spain. From T cells, B-cell-depleted T cells, or PBMCs came the material, which was cDNA or gDNA.

Seattle-derived patients entered the study during active infection and were followed longitudinally. Source study methods: Counts of nucleated cells, estimated from reference gene primer amplification, were obtained. The table came from immunoSEQ multiplex PCR; TCRdb's copy has only in-frame clones and leaves some out. That table gives V, J and clone size, and the DNA gave D and trimming. The top ten clones hold 10% to 13% of a sample with over 55,000 clones, roughly 80% of them seen once. With V trimmed by 5 bases and J by 5 bases, 5 bases remained unmatched. The length of the CDR3 is 15 residues. Germline CDR1 reads MDHEN; CDR2 reads SYDVKM.

Sequences were obtained from peripheral blood. The clonotype originates from a middle-aged man with COVID-19, enrolled during active disease. The chain joins TRBV28 to TRBJ1-4; 10 bases map to TRBD1. CDR3 amino acids: CASSTSGQGNEKLFF. The CDR3 coding sequence is TGTGCCAGCAGTACCTCGGGACAGGGGAATGAAAAACTGTTTTTT. Complete variable domain (other parts from reference TRBV28 and TRBJ1-4): DVKVTQSSRYLVKRTGEKVFLECVQDMDHENMFWYRQDPGLGLRLIYFSYDVKMKEKGDIPEGYSVSREKKERFSLILESASTNQTSMYLCASSTSGQGNEKLFFGSGTQLSVL.